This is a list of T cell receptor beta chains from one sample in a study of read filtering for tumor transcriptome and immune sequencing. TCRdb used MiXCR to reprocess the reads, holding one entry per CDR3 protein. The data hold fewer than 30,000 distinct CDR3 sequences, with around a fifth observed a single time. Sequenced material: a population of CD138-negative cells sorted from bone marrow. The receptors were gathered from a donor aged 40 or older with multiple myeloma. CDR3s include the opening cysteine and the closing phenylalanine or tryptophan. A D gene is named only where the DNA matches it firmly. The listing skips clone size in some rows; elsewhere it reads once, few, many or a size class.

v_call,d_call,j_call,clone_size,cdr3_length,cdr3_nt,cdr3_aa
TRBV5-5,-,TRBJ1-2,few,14,TGTGCCAGCAGCTTTAGAGCCTGGAGCTATGGCTACACCTTC,CASSFRAWSYGYTF
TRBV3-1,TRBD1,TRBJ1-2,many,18,TGTGCCAGCAGCCCTGCCGGACAGGGGTCCGTCCCCTACTATGGCTACACCTTC,CASSPAGQGSVPYYGYTF
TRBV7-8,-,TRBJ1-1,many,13,TGTGCCAGCAGCTTGCGAAGGGTCACTGAAGCTTTCTTT,CASSLRRVTEAFF
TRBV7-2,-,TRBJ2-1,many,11,TGTGCCAGCAGCTTAGTTTATGAGCAGTTCTTC,CASSLVYEQFF
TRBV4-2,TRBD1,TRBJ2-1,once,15,TGTGCCAGCAGCCAAGAAGGGACAGTCAACAATGAGCAGTTCTTC,CASSQEGTVNNEQFF
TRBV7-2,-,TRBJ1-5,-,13,TGTGCCAACAGCGCAGCCCGTTATCAGCCCCAGCATTTT,CANSAARYQPQHF
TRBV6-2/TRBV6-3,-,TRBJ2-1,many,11,TGTGCCAGCAGTTCGGCAGCCGAGCAGTTCTTC,CASSSAAEQFF
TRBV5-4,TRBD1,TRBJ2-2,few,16,TGTGCCAGCAGCTTAATGACAGGGTGGGCCCACGGGGAGCTGTTTTTT,CASSLMTGWAHGELFF
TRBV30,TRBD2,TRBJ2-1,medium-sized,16,TGTGCCTGGACCCTCCGGGGGGGCCTCTCCTACAATGAGCAGTTCTTC,CAWTLRGGLSYNEQFF
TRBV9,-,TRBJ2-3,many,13,TGTGCCAGCAGCGTTCGGGCCGGGGATACGCAGTATTTT,CASSVRAGDTQYF
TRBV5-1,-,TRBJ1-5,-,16,TGCGCCAGCAGCTTGTTTTTTGGGCAGGGCAATCAGCCCCAGCATTTT,CASSLFFGQGNQPQHF
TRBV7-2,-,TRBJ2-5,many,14,TGTGCCAGCAGCTTAGTGGGCGGTCAAGAGACCCAGTACTTC,CASSLVGGQETQYF
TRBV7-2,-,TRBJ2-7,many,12,TGTGCCAGCAGCCCCAGCTCCTACGAGCAGTACTTC,CASSPSSYEQYF
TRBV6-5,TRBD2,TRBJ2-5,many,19,TGTGCCAGCAGTCCCGCCCCAGTCGGACTAGCGGGGGTTCGGGAGACCCAGTACTTC,CASSPAPVGLAGVRETQYF
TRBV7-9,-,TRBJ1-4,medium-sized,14,TGTGCCAGCAGCTCCGGGACGGAGGGTGAAAAACTGTTTTTT,CASSSGTEGEKLFF
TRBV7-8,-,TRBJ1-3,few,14,TGTGCCAGCAGCTTAGATCGGCTTGGAAACACCATATATTTT,CASSLDRLGNTIYF
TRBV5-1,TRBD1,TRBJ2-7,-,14,TGCGCCAGCAGCTGGACCCGGGACAGCTACGAGCAGTACTTC,CASSWTRDSYEQYF
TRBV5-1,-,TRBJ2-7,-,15,TGCGCCTGCAGCTTGTCAGGGACCGCGTCCCACGAGCAGTACTTC,CACSLSGTASHEQYF
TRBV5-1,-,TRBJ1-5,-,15,TGCGCCAGCAGCATAGGGGGGGTGCGCAATCAGCCCCAGCATTTT,CASSIGGVRNQPQHF
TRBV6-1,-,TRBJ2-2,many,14,TGTGCCAGCAGTGCAGCTCTGAACACCGGGGAGCTGTTTTTT,CASSAALNTGELFF
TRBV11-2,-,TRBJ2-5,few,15,TGTGCCAGCAGCCCGGGATACAGGGAAGGGGAGACCCAGTACTTC,CASSPGYREGETQYF